The 5 T cell receptor beta chains reported below all come from one sample, sequenced in a study of CD8+ T cells in alopecia areata. TCR sequencing used cDNA made by reverse transcription of extracted RNA. Clones were read by immunoSEQ multiplex PCR, and TCRdb kept only the in-frame ones, dropping some. The table records under 70,000 clones, approximately 58% of them present only once. The sample was CD8+ T cells sorted from blood, taken at week 0. These receptor sequences come from a human donor with alopecia areata.

The table lists this clone with a few counts. The rearrangement joins TRBV4-3 to TRBJ1-4; 10 bases align to TRBD1. Trimming at V came to 1 base and at J to 12 bases, leaving 11 bases not matched to a gene. The germline CDR1 and CDR2 sequences are LGHNA and YSLEER. This CDR3 has 16 residues. CDR3 residues: CASSQAPGTGEWELFF. The CDR3 DNA sequence: TGCGCCAGCAGCCAAGCGCCTGGGACAGGGGAATGGGAACTGTTTTTT.

The rearrangement uses TRBV27 and TRBJ1-1; D remains unclear. The CDR3 consists of 14 residues. Germline CDR1 and CDR2: MNHEY and SMNVEV (reference sequence). The V gene lost 3 bases and the J gene lost 3 bases, with 11 bases spanning the gap. Here the CDR3 DNA reads TGTGCCAGCAGTTTGGGTAACATTTACACTGAAGCTTTCTTT. It translates to CASSLGNIYTEAFF.

This clone is classed as medium-sized. J is TRBJ2-3 and V is TRBV6-4; 8 nucleotides match TRBD1. V was clipped by 0 bases and J by 1 base; unmatched bases: 6. The CDR3 has 17 residues. Germline V gene sequence: CDR1 MRHNA, CDR2 SNTAGT. The CDR3 spells CASSDSSGGDGTDTQYF. The CDR3, as DNA: TGTGCCAGCAGTGACTCGTCAGGGGGCGATGGCACAGATACGCAGTATTTT.

The chain has TRBV4-2 and TRBJ2-7; D gene unclear. The CDR3 spans 15 residues. Germline loops: CDR1 LGHNA, CDR2 YNFKEQ. V gave up 0 bases and J gave up 2 bases, with 11 bases separating them. The CDR3 DNA follows: TGTGCCAGCAGCCAAGATCTGGGCAGTCCCTACGAGCAGTACTTC. This translates into CASSQDLGSPYEQYF.

The rearrangement links TRBV6-5 to TRBJ2-7, with a tentative D call TRBD1 (6 bases). With 0 bases removed from V and 3 bases from J, the gap between germline ends came to 15 bases. The CDR3 extends over 16 amino acids. The germline gives CDR1 MNHEY, CDR2 SVGAGI. The CDR3 nucleotides are TGTGCCAGCAGTTACTCGGGGGCCCGACAAAGCTACGAGCAGTACTTC. Translated: CASSYSGARQSYEQYF.